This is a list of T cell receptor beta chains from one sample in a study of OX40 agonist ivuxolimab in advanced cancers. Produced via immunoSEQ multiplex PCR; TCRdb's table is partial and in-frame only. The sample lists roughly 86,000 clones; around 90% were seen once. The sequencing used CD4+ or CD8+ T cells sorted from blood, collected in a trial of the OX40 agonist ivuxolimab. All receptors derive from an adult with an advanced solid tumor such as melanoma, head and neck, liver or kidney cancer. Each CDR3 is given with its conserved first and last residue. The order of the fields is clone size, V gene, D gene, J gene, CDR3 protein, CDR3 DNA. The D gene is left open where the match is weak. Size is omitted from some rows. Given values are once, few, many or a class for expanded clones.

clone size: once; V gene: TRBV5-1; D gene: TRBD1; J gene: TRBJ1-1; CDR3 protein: CASSFRTGTEAFF; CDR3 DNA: TGCGCCAGCAGCTTCCGGACAGGCACTGAAGCTTTCTTT
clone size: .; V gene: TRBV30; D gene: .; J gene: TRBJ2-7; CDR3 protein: CAWSVYPHEQYF; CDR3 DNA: TGTGCCTGGAGTGTATACCCCCACGAGCAGTACTTC
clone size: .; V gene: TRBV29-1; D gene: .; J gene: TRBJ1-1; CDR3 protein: CSDSREIGEAFF; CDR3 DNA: TGCAGCGATAGCAGGGAAATCGGTGAAGCTTTCTTT
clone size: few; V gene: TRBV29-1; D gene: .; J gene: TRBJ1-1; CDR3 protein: CSVDFRPTSNTEAFF; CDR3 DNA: TGCAGCGTTGATTTTCGGCCCACTTCGAACACTGAAGCTTTCTTT
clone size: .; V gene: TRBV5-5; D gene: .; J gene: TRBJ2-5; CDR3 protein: CASSLIREETQYF; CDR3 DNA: TGTGCCAGCAGCTTGATCAGGGAAGAGACCCAGTACTTC
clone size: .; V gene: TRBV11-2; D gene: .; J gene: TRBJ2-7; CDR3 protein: CASSLGDLYYEQYF; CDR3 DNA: TGTGCCAGCAGCTTAGGGGACTTGTACTACGAGCAGTACTTC
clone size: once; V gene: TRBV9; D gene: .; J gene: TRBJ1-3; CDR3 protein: CASSVVGSGNTIYF; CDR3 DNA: TGTGCCAGCAGCGTAGTGGGGTCCGGAAACACCATATATTTT
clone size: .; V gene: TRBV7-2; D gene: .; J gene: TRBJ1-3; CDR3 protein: CASSLTVGGAGNTIYF; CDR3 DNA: TGTGCCAGCAGCTTAACGGTCGGAGGGGCTGGAAACACCATATATTTT
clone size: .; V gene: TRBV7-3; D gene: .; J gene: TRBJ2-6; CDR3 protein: CASSLNPGWDSGANVLTF; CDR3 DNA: TGTGCCAGCAGCTTAAACCCAGGGTGGGACTCTGGGGCCAACGTCCTGACTTTC
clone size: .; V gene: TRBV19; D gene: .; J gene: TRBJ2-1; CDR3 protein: CASSIDRGVGEQFF; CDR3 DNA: TGTGCCAGTAGTATAGATAGAGGGGTAGGGGAGCAGTTCTTC
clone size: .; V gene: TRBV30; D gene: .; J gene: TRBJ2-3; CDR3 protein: CAWSQPVSDTQYF; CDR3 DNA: TGTGCCTGGAGTCAGCCAGTTTCAGATACGCAGTATTTT
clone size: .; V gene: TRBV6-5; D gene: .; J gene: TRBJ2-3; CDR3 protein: CASSYRDPTDTQYF; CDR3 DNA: TGTGCCAGCAGTTACCGGGACCCCACAGATACGCAGTATTTT
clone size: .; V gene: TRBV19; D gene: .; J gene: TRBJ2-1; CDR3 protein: CASSTNYNEQFF; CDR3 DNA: TGTGCCAGTAGTACCAATTACAATGAGCAGTTCTTC
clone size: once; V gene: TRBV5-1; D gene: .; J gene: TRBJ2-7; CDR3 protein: CASSLESDYEQYF; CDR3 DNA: TGCGCCAGCAGCTTGGAAAGCGATTACGAGCAGTACTTC
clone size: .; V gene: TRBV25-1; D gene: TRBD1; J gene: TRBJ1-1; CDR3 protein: CASSEYRTGNTEAFF; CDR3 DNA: TGTGCCAGCAGTGAATATCGGACAGGGAACACTGAAGCTTTCTTT
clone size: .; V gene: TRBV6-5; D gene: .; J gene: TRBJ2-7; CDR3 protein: CASSRGGAMSVEQYF; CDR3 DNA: TGTGCCAGCAGCCGAGGAGGGGCCATGAGTGTGGAGCAGTACTTC
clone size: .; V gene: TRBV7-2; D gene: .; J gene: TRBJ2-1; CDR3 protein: CASSLLAAYNEQFF; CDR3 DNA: TGTGCCAGCAGCTTGCTAGCTGCCTACAATGAGCAGTTCTTC
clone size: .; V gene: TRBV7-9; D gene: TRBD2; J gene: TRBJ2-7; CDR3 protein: CASSLAAGGPDEQYF; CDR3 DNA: TGTGCCAGCAGCTTAGCAGCGGGAGGGCCCGACGAGCAGTACTTC
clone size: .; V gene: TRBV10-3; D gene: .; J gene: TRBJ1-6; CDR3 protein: CAISPRDRFVSSYNSPLHF; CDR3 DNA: TGTGCCATCAGCCCTAGGGACCGGTTTGTCAGCTCCTATAATTCACCCCTCCACTTT
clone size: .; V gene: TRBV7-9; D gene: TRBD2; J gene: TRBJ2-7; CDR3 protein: CASSEPTSVAYEQYF; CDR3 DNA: TGTGCCAGCAGCGAGCCGACTAGCGTAGCCTACGAGCAGTACTTC
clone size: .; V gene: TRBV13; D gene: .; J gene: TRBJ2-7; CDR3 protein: CASSRTLAGDYEQYF; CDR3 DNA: TGTGCCAGCAGCCGGACACTAGCAGGGGACTACGAGCAGTACTTC
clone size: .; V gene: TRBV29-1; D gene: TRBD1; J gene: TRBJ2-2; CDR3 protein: CSATGGGGELFF; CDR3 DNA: TGCAGCGCCACAGGGGGCGGCGGGGAGCTGTTTTTT
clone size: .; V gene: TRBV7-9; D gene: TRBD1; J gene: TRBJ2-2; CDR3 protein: CASSTWDSNTGELFF; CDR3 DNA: TGTGCCAGCAGCACGTGGGACAGTAACACCGGGGAGCTGTTTTTT
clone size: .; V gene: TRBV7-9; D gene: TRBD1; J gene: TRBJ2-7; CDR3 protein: CASSRRVQGETYEQYF; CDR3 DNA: TGTGCCAGCAGCAGACGCGTACAGGGGGAGACCTACGAGCAGTACTTC
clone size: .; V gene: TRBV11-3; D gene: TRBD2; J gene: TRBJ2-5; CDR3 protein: CASSLNPGTSETQYF; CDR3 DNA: TGTGCCAGCAGCTTAAACCCGGGGACTAGTGAGACCCAGTACTTC
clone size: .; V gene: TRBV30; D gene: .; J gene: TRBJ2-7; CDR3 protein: CAWWSRTSYEQYF; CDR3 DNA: TGTGCCTGGTGGTCTCGGACTTCCTACGAGCAGTACTTC
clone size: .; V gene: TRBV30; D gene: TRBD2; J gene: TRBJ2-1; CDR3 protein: CAWSPPGGPGSYNEQFF; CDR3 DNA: TGTGCCTGGAGTCCTCCGGGGGGGCCGGGCTCCTACAATGAGCAGTTCTTC
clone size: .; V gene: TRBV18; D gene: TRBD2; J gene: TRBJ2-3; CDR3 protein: CASSPQRDRADTQYF; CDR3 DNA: TGTGCCAGCTCACCCCAGCGGGATAGGGCAGATACGCAGTATTTT
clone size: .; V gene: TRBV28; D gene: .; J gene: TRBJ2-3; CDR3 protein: CASRGDSRDTQYF; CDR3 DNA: TGTGCCAGCAGGGGGGACTCCCGGGATACGCAGTATTTT
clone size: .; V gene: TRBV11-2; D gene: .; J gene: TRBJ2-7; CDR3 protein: CASSLGGRTGFDEQYF; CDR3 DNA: TGTGCCAGCAGCTTAGGCGGACGGACCGGCTTCGACGAGCAGTACTTC
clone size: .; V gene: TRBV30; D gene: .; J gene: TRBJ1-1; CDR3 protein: CAWSVLVGTEAFF; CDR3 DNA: TGTGCCTGGAGTGTACTGGTGGGGACTGAAGCTTTCTTT
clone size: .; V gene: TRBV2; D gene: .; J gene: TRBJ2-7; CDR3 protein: CASGPFTYEQYF; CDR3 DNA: TGTGCCAGCGGGCCGTTTACCTACGAGCAGTACTTC
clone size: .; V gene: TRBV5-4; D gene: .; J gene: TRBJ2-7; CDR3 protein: CASSATGEQYF; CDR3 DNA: TGTGCCAGCAGCGCAACGGGGGAGCAGTACTTC
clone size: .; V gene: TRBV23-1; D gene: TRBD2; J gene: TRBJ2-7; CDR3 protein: CASSLDGTRTYEQYF; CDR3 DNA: TGCGCCAGCAGTCTTGACGGGACTAGAACCTACGAGCAGTACTTC
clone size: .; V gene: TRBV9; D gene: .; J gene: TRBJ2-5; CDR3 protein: CASSVDAGLLQETQYF; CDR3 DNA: TGTGCCAGCAGCGTAGACGCGGGACTTTTGCAAGAGACCCAGTACTTC
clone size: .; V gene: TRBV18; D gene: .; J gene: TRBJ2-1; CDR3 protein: CASSPIVANEQFF; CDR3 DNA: TGTGCCAGCTCACCGATCGTTGCGAATGAGCAGTTCTTC
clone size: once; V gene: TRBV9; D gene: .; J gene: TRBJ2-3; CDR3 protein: CASSVETGTDTQYF; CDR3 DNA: TGTGCCAGCAGCGTAGAGACAGGCACAGATACGCAGTATTTT
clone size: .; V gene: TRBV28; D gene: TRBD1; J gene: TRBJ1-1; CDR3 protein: CASSYGQGNTEAFF; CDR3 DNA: TGTGCCAGCAGCTACGGACAGGGGAACACTGAAGCTTTCTTT
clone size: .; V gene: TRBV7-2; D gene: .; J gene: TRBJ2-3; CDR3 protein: CASSPDYLSTDTQYF; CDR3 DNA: TGTGCCAGCAGCCCGGACTATCTTAGCACAGATACGCAGTATTTT
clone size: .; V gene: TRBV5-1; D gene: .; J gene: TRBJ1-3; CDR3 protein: CASSLVGEGNTIYF; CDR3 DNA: TGCGCCAGCAGCTTGGTTGGGGAAGGAAACACCATATATTTT
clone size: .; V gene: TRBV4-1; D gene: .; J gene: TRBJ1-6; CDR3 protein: CASSQIPLSSYNSPLHF; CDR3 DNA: TGCGCCAGCAGCCAGATTCCCCTAAGCTCCTATAATTCACCCCTCCACTTT
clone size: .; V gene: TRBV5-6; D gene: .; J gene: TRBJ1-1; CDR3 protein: CASSRGGYRTEAFF; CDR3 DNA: TGTGCCAGCAGCCGGGGCGGTTATAGGACTGAAGCTTTCTTT
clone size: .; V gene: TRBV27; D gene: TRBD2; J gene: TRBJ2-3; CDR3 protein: CASSRLAGVVPDTQYF; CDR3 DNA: TGTGCCAGCAGCCGACTAGCGGGAGTAGTCCCAGATACGCAGTATTTT
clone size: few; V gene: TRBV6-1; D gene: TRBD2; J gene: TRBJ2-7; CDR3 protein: CASSEGEREFDEQYF; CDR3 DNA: TGTGCCAGCAGTGAAGGGGAGCGGGAGTTCGACGAGCAGTACTTC
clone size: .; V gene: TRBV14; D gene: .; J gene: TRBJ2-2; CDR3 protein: CASSQFGRHTGELFF; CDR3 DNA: TGTGCCAGCAGCCAGTTCGGGCGGCACACCGGGGAGCTGTTTTTT
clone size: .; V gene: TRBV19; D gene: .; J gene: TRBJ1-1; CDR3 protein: CASSISLNTEAFF; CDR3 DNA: TGTGCCAGTAGTATTTCACTGAACACTGAAGCTTTCTTT
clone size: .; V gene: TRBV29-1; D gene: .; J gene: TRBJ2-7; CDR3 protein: CSVEDSAREGYEQYF; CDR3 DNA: TGCAGCGTTGAAGATTCGGCGCGGGAAGGCTACGAGCAGTACTTC
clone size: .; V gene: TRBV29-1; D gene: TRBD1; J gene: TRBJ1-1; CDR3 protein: CSVDRGTEAFF; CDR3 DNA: TGCAGCGTCGACAGGGGCACTGAAGCTTTCTTT
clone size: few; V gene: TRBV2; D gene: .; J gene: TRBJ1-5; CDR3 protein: CASSGGGLSNQPQHF; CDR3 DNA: TGTGCCAGCAGTGGAGGGGGTCTGAGCAATCAGCCCCAGCATTTT
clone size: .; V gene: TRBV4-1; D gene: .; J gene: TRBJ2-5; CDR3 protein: CASSQHTGLQETQYF; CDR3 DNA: TGCGCCAGCAGCCAGCACACAGGGCTGCAAGAGACCCAGTACTTC
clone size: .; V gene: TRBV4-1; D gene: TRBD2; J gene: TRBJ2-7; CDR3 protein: CASSPPGLAGYEQYF; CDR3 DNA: TGCGCCAGCAGCCCGCCGGGACTAGCGGGCTACGAGCAGTACTTC
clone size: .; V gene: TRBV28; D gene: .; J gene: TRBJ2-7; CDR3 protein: CASSFRFWQSSYEQYF; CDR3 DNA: TGTGCCAGCAGTTTCCGCTTTTGGCAGAGCTCCTACGAGCAGTACTTC
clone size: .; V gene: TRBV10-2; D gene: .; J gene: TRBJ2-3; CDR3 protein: CASSWDILTDTQYF; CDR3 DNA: TGCGCCAGCAGTTGGGACATCCTCACAGATACGCAGTATTTT
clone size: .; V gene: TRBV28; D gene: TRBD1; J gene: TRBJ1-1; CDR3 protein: CASTEGAWDTEAFF; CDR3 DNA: TGTGCCAGCACGGAGGGGGCCTGGGACACTGAAGCTTTCTTT
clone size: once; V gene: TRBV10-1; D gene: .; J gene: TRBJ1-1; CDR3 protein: CASRQGRETEAFF; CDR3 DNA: TGCGCCAGCAGACAGGGTCGCGAGACTGAAGCTTTCTTT
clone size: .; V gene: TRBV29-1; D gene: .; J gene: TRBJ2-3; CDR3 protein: CSPLAELGGDTQYF; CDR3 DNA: TGCAGCCCCCTAGCCGAACTCGGTGGAGATACGCAGTATTTT
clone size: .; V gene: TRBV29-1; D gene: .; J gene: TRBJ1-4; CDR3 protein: CSVDGAGDEKLFF; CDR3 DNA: TGCAGCGTCGATGGGGCTGGTGATGAAAAACTGTTTTTT
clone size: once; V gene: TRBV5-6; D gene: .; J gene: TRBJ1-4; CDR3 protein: CASSLGGNEKLFF; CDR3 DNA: TGTGCCAGCAGCTTGGGGGGAAATGAAAAACTGTTTTTT
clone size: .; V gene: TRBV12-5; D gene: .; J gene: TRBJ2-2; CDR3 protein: CASGPAGAEAGELFF; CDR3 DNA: TGTGCTAGTGGTCCTGCCGGGGCAGAGGCCGGGGAGCTGTTTTTT
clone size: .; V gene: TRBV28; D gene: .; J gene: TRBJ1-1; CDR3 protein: CASSGVGRGSTEAFF; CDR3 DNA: TGTGCCAGCAGTGGGGTTGGGCGGGGGAGCACTGAAGCTTTCTTT